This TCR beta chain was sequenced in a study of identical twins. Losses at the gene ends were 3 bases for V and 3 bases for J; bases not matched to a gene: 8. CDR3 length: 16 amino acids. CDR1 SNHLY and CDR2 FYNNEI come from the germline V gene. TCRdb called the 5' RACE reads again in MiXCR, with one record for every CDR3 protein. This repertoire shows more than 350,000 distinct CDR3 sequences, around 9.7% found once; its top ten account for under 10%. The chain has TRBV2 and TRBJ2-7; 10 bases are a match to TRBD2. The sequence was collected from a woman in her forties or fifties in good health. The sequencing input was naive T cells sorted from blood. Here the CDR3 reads CASSDAAGGPHYEQYF. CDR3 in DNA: TGTGCCAGCAGTGACGCAGCGGGAGGGCCTCACTACGAGCAGTACTTC.